A single sample is the source of the 3 T cell receptor beta chains below, sequenced in a study of blood T cell repertoires in COVID-19. Clones were read by immunoSEQ multiplex PCR, and TCRdb kept only the in-frame ones, dropping some. The sample has just under 350,000 clones; 87% are singletons. Sequencing was performed on peripheral blood. These TCRs come from a woman in her forties or fifties with COVID-19, enrolled during active disease.

This sequence joins TRBV6-5 and TRBJ1-1, with D perhaps matching TRBD1 (5 bases). The ends were cut back, 3 bases at V and 0 bases at J, with 11 bases in the middle. The CDR3 runs 15 residues. Germline CDR1 MNHEY, CDR2 SVGAGI. The CDR3 region is CASSYWGGVNTEAFF. CDR3 sequence (DNA): TGTGCCAGCAGTTATTGGGGGGGGGTGAACACTGAAGCTTTCTTT.

The chain uses TRBV19 and TRBJ2-7; maybe TRBD1 (6 bases). Trimming stripped 5 bases from V and 3 bases from J, with 14 bases between. The V gene's germline CDR1 is LNHDA and CDR2 SQIVND (reference sequence). The CDR3 runs to 14 residues. The DNA for the CDR3 is TGTGCCAGTAGTTCACAGGGTAATCACTACGAGCAGTACTTC. It translates to CASSSQGNHYEQYF.

This chain uses TRBV15 with TRBJ2-3, with 13 bases aligning to TRBD2. The germline CDR1 and CDR2 sequences are LNHNV and YYDKDF (reference sequence). The junction had 6 bases not matched to a gene; V was cut back by 4 bases and J by 5 bases. The CDR3 consists of 16 residues. In DNA form, the CDR3 reads TGTGCCACCAGCAAGGGACTAGCGGGATCAAGAGATACGCAGTATTTT. Translation gives CATSKGLAGSRDTQYF.